This T cell receptor (beta chain) was profiled in a study of post-analysis software for immune sequencing data. This clonotype was picked up many times. Incorporated into the TCR beta cDNA libraries were unique molecular identifiers, which served to reduce PCR and sequencing biases. TCRdb passed the PCR reads through MiXCR, listing each CDR3 protein once. In the table there are 350,000 to 450,000 distinct CDR3 sequences, approximately 38% of which are singletons. Sequencing was done on a sample of blood. The sequence came from a girl aged 2-15 years with multiple sclerosis.

The CDR3 bases are TGCAGTGCCGAAGGGGGGCTAGGCGAGCAGTACTTC. Protein: CSAEGGLGEQYF. J is TRBJ2-7 and V is TRBV20-1; the D call may be TRBD1 or TRBD2 (6 bases each). The V gene lost 6 bases and the J gene lost 6 bases, with 15 bases spanning the gap. The CDR3 is 12 residues long. Germline V CDR1 and CDR2: DFQATT, SNEGSKA (reference sequence).